This record covers a single T cell receptor (beta chain). This receptor's antigen is unknown. No base quality values were provided; no much bigger clone lies one nucleotide off. The sample comes from a study of shared clonotypes between healthy human individuals (dated by TCRdb to about 2020). General notes on the study: Three men and a couple of women, aged 18 to 49 years, made up the cohort. Blood TCR repertoires of about 5 healthy adults were deeply sequenced to estimate repertoire size and the extent of clonotype sharing between individuals. Different laboratories and diverse techniques were used to prepare libraries and sequence TCR repertoires, to increase sequencing depth and limit assay-specific biases. Between about 0.8 and 9 billion PBMCs per donor were obtained by leukapheresis.

Using the deep immunoSEQ assay, TCR CDR3 regions were amplified from genomic DNA by multiplex PCR. Genomic DNA extracted from each cell subset was distributed evenly over all wells of several immunoSEQ 96-well plates, and each plate served as one replicate. For unsorted PBMC, 250 to 300 ng genomic DNA, equal to roughly 32,000 T cell genomes, was loaded into each replicate PCR. Ten immunoSEQ deep assay plates were used to sequence unsorted PBMC genomic DNA. Purified libraries were quantified with a Qubit 3.0 fluorometer, sized on a Bioanalyzer 2100, and re-quantified with the KAPA Library Quantification kit. Each immunoSEQ 96-well plate was sequenced on its own single-read 150-cycle Illumina NextSeq 550 flow cell. In the paper's pipeline: Because the immunoSEQ output held only junctional sequences and lacked quality scores, the filtering could not match the filtering applied to full-length reads. Sequences were annotated with PyIR, a Python wrapper for IgBLAST v1.9, and V/J genes and CDR3 were assigned using IMGT germline references. Any read was removed if the V/J assignment was weak (E-value above 1e-6), the CDR3 was missing, or the read contained stop codons, out-of-frame junctions, or ambiguous translated residues. V3J clonotypes were defined as sequences sharing the same inferred V gene, J gene, and CDR3 amino acid sequence. To compute the percentage overlap between repertoires, the number of shared unique clonotypes was divided by the size of the smaller repertoire. RTK rarefaction, the Chao1 estimator, and Recon v2.1 estimates of unobserved clonotypes were used to assess repertoire richness. Here the immuneACCESS table is served through TCRdb, limited to in-frame sequences with V and J called. Missing clones are a known gap in these copies; in checked studies unresolved V genes cover under half, and the rest lacks a known reason. V, J and clone size derive from that table, while D and trimming were established from the DNA sequence. Across this sample there are 450,000 to 650,000 clones, with around three quarters seen only once. The leading ten clones occupy approximately 12% of the sample.

The donors were healthy, HIV-negative adults who had no recently reported acute infections or vaccinations. Every donor was a Caucasian adult living in Nashville, Tennessee, USA. For unsorted samples, some 90 million PBMCs were counted, and genomic DNA was extracted using the QIAamp DNA Blood Mini kit. Blood was collected by leukapheresis, and PBMCs were isolated by Ficoll-Histopaque density gradient centrifugation and then cryopreserved in liquid nitrogen vapor phase. V was cut back by 1 base and J by 0 bases, leaving a gap of 10 bases between them. CDR1 and CDR2 were assigned from the germline V gene (reference sequence) as SEHNR and FQNEAQ. Including the terminal cysteine and phenylalanine, the CDR3 comprises 15 residues. The entry retains the CDR3 DNA only, 45 bases that are in frame from base 1. Paper-wide results and their limitations: Pairwise subsampling led to the expectation that sequencing depth would affect the degree of clonotype sharing among donors. The genetic and exposure-history diversity represented was limited by the small number of donors. Sampling was limited to blood, and TCR repertoires in tissue likely differ from TCR repertoires in blood.

Sample: PBMCs. The chain couples TRBV7-9 to TRBJ2-7, with TRBD2 as a weak D call on 6 bases. The receptor's source is a woman aged 40 to 55 in good health. Some clones in this sample may be carry-over from other donors' samples. The bases are TGTGCCAGCAGCTTAGGCGGGGCGAGCTCCTACGAGCAGTACTTC. This translates into CASSLGGASSYEQYF.